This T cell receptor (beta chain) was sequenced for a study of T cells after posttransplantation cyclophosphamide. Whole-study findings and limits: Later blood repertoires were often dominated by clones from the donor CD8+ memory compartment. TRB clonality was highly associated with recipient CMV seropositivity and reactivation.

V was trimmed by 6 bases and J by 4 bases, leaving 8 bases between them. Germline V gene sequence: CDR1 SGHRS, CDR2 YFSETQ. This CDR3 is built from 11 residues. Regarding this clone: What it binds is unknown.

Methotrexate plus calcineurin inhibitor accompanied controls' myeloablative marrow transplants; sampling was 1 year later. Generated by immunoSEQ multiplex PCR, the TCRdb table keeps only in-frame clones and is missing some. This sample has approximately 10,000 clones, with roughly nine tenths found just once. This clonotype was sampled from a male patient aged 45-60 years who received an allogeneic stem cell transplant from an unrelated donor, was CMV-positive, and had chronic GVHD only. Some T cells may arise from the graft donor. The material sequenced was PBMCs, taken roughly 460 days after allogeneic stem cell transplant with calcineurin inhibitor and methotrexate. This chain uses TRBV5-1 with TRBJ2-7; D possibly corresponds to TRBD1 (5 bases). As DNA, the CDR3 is TGCGCCAGCAAAGGGGAATACGAGCAGTACTTC. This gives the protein CASKGEYEQYF.